The 22 T cell receptor beta chains listed next were all sequenced from one sample in a study of regulatory T cells in long-lasting Graves disease. Time point reported: persistent/refractory GD, antithyroid drugs over 5 years with positive TRAb. The authors made the TCR library using RNA they extracted from PBMCs. Assembly of TCR beta libraries relied on iRepertoire HTBI primers together with Arm-PCR of CDR3 regions. TCRdb analysed the multiplex PCR reads with MiXCR anew, one entry per CDR3 protein. This table holds about 400,000 distinct CDR3 sequences, around 20% found once. This sample comprised peripheral blood mononuclear cells (PBMCs), obtained when the disease was refractory, from a patient treated with antithyroid drugs. These receptors all come from a female donor with Graves disease.

Here the CDR3 DNA reads TGCGCCAGCAGCTTGCCAGACCACTATGGCTACACCTTC. Protein product: CASSLPDHYGYTF. The J gene is TRBJ1-2, the V gene TRBV5-1, with D uncertain. V lost 1 base and J 3 bases, leaving 7 bases between the germline ends. Germline CDR1 and CDR2: SGHRS and YFSETQ. The CDR3 extends over 13 amino acids.

The DNA of the CDR3 is TGTGCCAGCAGCGGACAAACTAGCAGAGGGTGGAATGAGCAGTTCTTC. It specifies CASSGQTSRGWNEQFF. The V gene is TRBV3-1, the J gene TRBJ2-1; TRBD2 might be the D (6 bases). Germline V gives CDR1 LGHDT, CDR2 YNNKEL (reference sequence). The CDR3 contains 16 residues. The germline V and J ends were trimmed by 5 bases and 7 bases, with 21 bases remaining between them.

Turning to this clonotype: This sequence may be a read error, since a much larger clone differs from it by one base. The chain links TRBV6-2 or TRBV6-3 to TRBJ2-7; D is undetermined. This CDR3 is built from 14 residues. Germline CDR1 and CDR2: MNHEY and SVGEGT. The CDR3 DNA reads as TGTGCCAGCGGTTACTCCCAGAGCTCCTACGAGCAGTACTTC. Its protein is CASGYSQSSYEQYF.

This clonotype has a handful of counts. The gene calls are TRBV15 and TRBJ1-1; D gene ambiguous. The CDR3 loop spans 12 amino acids. Germline-derived CDR1 and CDR2 are LNHNV and YYDKDF (reference sequence). V dropped 0 bases and J dropped 10 bases, with 9 bases sitting between them. The CDR3 sequence: CATSRDELRAFF. DNA of the CDR3: TGTGCCACCAGCAGAGACGAACTCAGAGCTTTCTTT.

Regarding this clonotype: A read error is possible here, since a much larger clone lies one base away. The chain uses TRBV10-3 and TRBJ1-4, with D perhaps matching TRBD1 (5 bases). CDR1 ENHRY and CDR2 SYGVKD come from the germline V gene. V lost 4 bases, J lost 3 bases, and 6 bases lay in between. The CDR3 runs to 13 residues. CDR3 residues: CAISGQSNEKLFF. CDR3 DNA sequence: TGTGCCATCAGTGGACAGTCTAATGAAAAACTGTTTTTT.

The rearrangement joins TRBV19 to TRBJ2-7, with 9 bases fitting TRBD1. CDR3 size: 14 residues. After removal of 5 bases from V and 5 bases from J, the junction contained 7 bases not matched to a gene. CDR1 is LNHDA, CDR2 SQIVND, per germline (reference sequence). CDR3 region: CASSQPGQGDEQYF. The DNA for the CDR3 is TGTGCCAGTAGTCAGCCGGGACAGGGTGACGAGCAGTACTTC.

This clonotype came up many times. The chain carries TRBV20-1 and TRBJ2-7, with TRBD1 identical over 11 bases. Germline V CDR1 and CDR2: DFQATT, SNEGSKA (reference sequence). This CDR3 has 13 amino acids. The junction had 4 bases not matched to a gene; V was cut back by 6 bases and J by 3 bases. Written as DNA, the CDR3 is TGCAGTGCCGCGGGACAGGGGGTCTACGAGCAGTACTTC. The encoded protein is CSAAGQGVYEQYF.

The chain carries TRBV12-3 or TRBV12-4 and TRBJ2-4; D is ambiguous. There are 13 residues in the CDR3. V was shortened by 4 bases and J by 7 bases, with 11 bases between the two germline ends. The CDR3 sequence is CASSSDMVNIQYF. The CDR3 coding sequence is TGTGCCAGCAGTTCGGATATGGTCAACATTCAGTACTTC.

This clonotype occurred a few times. The V gene is TRBV10-3, the J gene TRBJ2-7; 8 nucleotides align to TRBD1. The CDR3 sequence is 13 residues long. Unmatched junction bases numbered 3, after V lost 4 bases and J lost 4 bases. Looked up from germline, CDR1 is ENHRY and CDR2 is SYGVKD. CDR3 loop: CAISVGQGYEQYF. The CDR3 DNA is TGTGCCATCAGTGTCGGACAGGGTTACGAGCAGTACTTC.

This clonotype was picked up a small number of times. J is TRBJ2-7 and V is TRBV7-8, with 9 bases fitting TRBD1. The V segment lost 1 base and the J segment 5 bases; nucleotides outside the gene matches: 6. The CDR3 totals 15 residues. CDR1 and CDR2 from the germline V gene are SGHVS and FQNEAQ. The CDR3 loop reads CASSLDGTGIHEQYF. Written as DNA, the CDR3 is TGTGCCAGCAGCTTAGATGGGACAGGGATCCACGAGCAGTACTTC.

V gene TRBV6-2 or TRBV6-3 combines with J gene TRBJ2-5; D is unclear. There are 11 residues in the CDR3. In germline, CDR1 is MNHEY, CDR2 SVGEGT. V lost 7 bases and J 5 bases, leaving 8 bases between the germline ends. In DNA, the CDR3 is TGTGCCAGCAAGGTGGATGAGACCCAGTACTTC. Its protein product is CASKVDETQYF.

This clonotype appeared a few times. The gene calls are TRBV6-1 and TRBJ2-7, with 8 bases aligning to TRBD1. Germline assignment: CDR1 MNHNS and CDR2 SASEGT. This CDR3 has 15 amino acids. V was clipped by 6 bases and J by 6 bases; unmatched bases: 13. The CDR3: CASSSSGTGPGEQYF. CDR3 sequence (DNA): TGTGCCAGCAGCTCCTCCGGGACAGGACCAGGCGAGCAGTACTTC.

V and J are TRBV6-2 or TRBV6-3 and TRBJ2-7, with 9 bases aligning to TRBD1. This CDR3 has 16 residues. The germline V gene encodes CDR1 MNHEY and CDR2 SVGEGT. With 5 bases clipped from V and 4 bases from J, the junction kept 12 bases outside the gene matches. CDR3 in amino acids: CASSSRRDRAIYEQYF. The CDR3 DNA reads TGTGCCAGCAGTAGCCGACGGGACAGGGCGATATACGAGCAGTACTTC.

This clonotype has more than one count but fewer than ten. CDR3 coding DNA: TGTGCCAGCAGTTTATTGGCGAGGGCCTACAATGAGCAGTTCTTC. Its translation is CASSLLARAYNEQFF. This sequence joins TRBV28 and TRBJ2-1, with D perhaps matching TRBD2 (5 bases). The V gene lost 1 base and the J gene lost 2 bases, with 9 bases spanning the gap. The CDR3 has 15 amino acids. CDR1 is MDHEN, CDR2 SYDVKM, per germline. Complete variable domain (other parts from reference TRBV28 and TRBJ2-1): DVKVTQSSRYLVKRTGEKVFLECVQDMDHENMFWYRQDPGLGLRLIYFSYDVKMKEKGDIPEGYSVSREKKERFSLILESASTNQTSMYLCASSLLARAYNEQFFGPGTRLTVL.

This clonotype was picked up many times. The chain uses TRBV3-1 and TRBJ1-1; no clear D. The CDR3 is made up of 14 amino acids. Trimming removed 5 bases at V and 2 bases at J, with 12 bases between. Germline loops: CDR1 LGHDT, CDR2 YNNKEL (reference sequence). The CDR3 region has the DNA TGTGCCAGCAGCGAACAGCTGACAAACACTGAAGCTTTCTTT. Residues: CASSEQLTNTEAFF. The variable domain in full, with the rest retrieved from reference TRBV3-1 and TRBJ1-1, is DTAVSQTPKYLVTQMGNDKSIKCEQNLGHDTMYWYKQDSKKFLKIMFSYNNKELIINETVPNRFSPKSPDKAHLNLHINSLELGDSAVYFCASSEQLTNTEAFFGQGTRLTVV.

This clonotype occurred many times. The chain is built from TRBV12-3 or TRBV12-4 and TRBJ1-1; D not resolved. This CDR3 is 13 amino acids long. V lost 5 bases and J lost 2, with 9 bases in between. The CDR3 region is CASSTKENTEAFF. As DNA, the CDR3 is TGTGCCAGCAGTACTAAAGAAAACACTGAAGCTTTCTTT.

V gene TRBV7-2 combines with J gene TRBJ2-5; unclear D gene. This CDR3 contains 11 residues. In germline, CDR1 is SGHTA, CDR2 FQGNSA. V lost 7 bases to trimming and J lost 4 bases, with 7 bases between them. The CDR3 sequence is CASTRRETQYF. In nucleotides, the CDR3 is TGTGCCAGCACTCGCCGAGAGACCCAGTACTTC.

This clonotype was detected a few times. The chain carries TRBV30 and TRBJ2-5, with TRBD2 matching 9 bases. The length of the CDR3 is 14 residues. From germline, CDR1 is GTSNPN and CDR2 SVGIG (reference sequence). V gave up 4 bases and J gave up 5 bases; unmatched junction bases: 8. The CDR3 DNA is TGTGCCTGGACCAGACTAGCGGCTCGGGAGACCCAGTACTTC. Encoded protein: CAWTRLAARETQYF.

This clonotype was detected ten times or more. V is TRBV20-1 and J is TRBJ2-7, with no clear D. The germline V gene encodes CDR1 DFQATT and CDR2 SNEGSKA (reference sequence). The CDR3 contains 14 residues. Between the trimmed V and J ends, which lost 7 bases and 1 base, there was a span of 17 bases. DNA for the CDR3: TGCAGTGTCGAAGACCAGAGACGATCCTACGAGCAGTACTTC. This gives the protein CSVEDQRRSYEQYF.

This clonotype was found many times. The chain recombines TRBV25-1 with TRBJ1-2; D is possibly TRBD1 (5 bases). The V gene's germline CDR1 is MGHDK and CDR2 SYGVNS. CDR3 length: 16 residues. The V end was cut by 3 bases, the J end by 8 bases, with 22 bases between. CDR3 loop: CASSDGTTRRRGGYTF. The CDR3 bases are TGTGCCAGCAGTGACGGAACGACCCGACGAAGGGGCGGCTACACCTTC.

This clonotype was observed a few times. The V call is TRBV28, the J call TRBJ2-7; D may be TRBD2 (5 bases). The CDR3 extends over 16 amino acids. The V gene's germline CDR1 is MDHEN and CDR2 SYDVKM. V dropped 5 bases and J dropped 1 base, with 18 bases sitting between them. The chain's CDR3 is CASSMRTSLRSYEQYF. CDR3 nucleotide sequence: TGTGCCAGCAGTATGAGGACTTCACTCCGGTCCTACGAGCAGTACTTC.

This clonotype was seen ten or more times. The gene calls are TRBV2 and TRBJ2-3; 10 nucleotides line up with TRBD2. Germline V gene data show CDR1 as SNHLY and CDR2 as FYNNEI. The V and J ends lost 6 bases and 2 bases, in that order; junction bases with no gene match: 8. This CDR3 is 16 amino acids long. The CDR3: CASSARTSGYTDTQYF. The CDR3 DNA is TGTGCCAGCAGCGCAAGGACTAGCGGTTACACAGATACGCAGTATTTT. The full variable domain, completed using reference TRBV2 and TRBJ2-3, is EPEVTQTPSHQVTQMGQEVILRCVPISNHLYFYWYRQILGQKVEFLVSFYNNEISEKSEIFDDQFSVERPDGSNFTLKIRSTKLEDSAMYFCASSARTSGYTDTQYFGPGTRLTVL.